Listed below are T cell receptor beta chains from one sample, sequenced in a study of human thymus T cells. Libraries were prepared by immunoSEQ multiplex PCR; TCRdb keeps only in-frame clonotypes and omits some of them. Of some 120,000 clones listed, around 95% are singletons. Source material: thymus tissue. The receptors derive from a boy less than two years old with a congenital heart defect but otherwise immunologically healthy. Each CDR3 is given with its conserved first and last residue. Fields, in order: J gene, CDR3 length, V gene, CDR3 protein.

TRBJ2-3,12,TRBV7-6,CASSSPGDTQYF
TRBJ2-7,19,TRBV7-8,CASSLRGPNGQNIPYEQYF
TRBJ2-2,19,TRBV7-2,CASSPQTVDRDVYTGELFF
TRBJ2-5,15,TRBV6-5,CASRPRTSGQETQYF
TRBJ2-7,15,TRBV11-2,CASSLVRSLRPEQYF
TRBJ2-4,14,TRBV28,CASIPRGGLHIQYF
TRBJ2-7,15,TRBV27,CASSFGGGAGYEQYF
TRBJ2-7,19,TRBV5-1,CASRGVGLAALKSSYEQYF
TRBJ2-5,15,TRBV5-5,CASSIGPNAQETQYF
TRBJ2-5,14,TRBV6-5,CASTTLGRQETQYF
TRBJ2-7,13,TRBV19,CASSLGQGYEQYF
TRBJ2-1,15,TRBV6-6,CASSYRGQGNNEQFF
TRBJ1-1,13,TRBV15,CATSRVTGAEAFF
TRBJ2-3,12,TRBV9,CASSGGTDTQYF
TRBJ2-7,17,TRBV7-6,CASSPSAPSVIPREQYF
TRBJ1-2,15,TRBV4-1,CASSQEGATNYGYTF
TRBJ1-2,14,TRBV5-6,CASSVTGGAGGYTF